These 19 T cell receptor beta chains came from one sample sequenced in a study of T cell responses to AZD1222 COVID-19 vaccine. Here immunoSEQ multiplex PCR was the method, and the copy in TCRdb shows in-frame clones only, minus some. The data contain tens of thousands of clones, about 90% of them singletons. This specimen was peripheral blood, taken 28 days after the second AZD1222 dose. The source of these receptors is an adult who received the AZD1222 COVID-19 vaccine.

The rearrangement uses TRBV10-3 and TRBJ1-1; no firm D call. Between the trimmed V and J ends, which lost 3 bases and 0 bases, there was a span of 20 bases. CDR3 size: 18 residues. The germline V gene encodes CDR1 ENHRY and CDR2 SYGVKD. The CDR3 bases are TGTGCCATCAGTGAAGGAGGTGGTCAGGCGATCATGAACACTGAAGCTTTCTTT. This translates into CAISEGGGQAIMNTEAFF.

This clone has only a few counts. The chain is built from TRBV7-9 and TRBJ1-1, with D possibly matching TRBD1 (6 bases). Per the germline V gene, CDR1 is SEHNR and CDR2 is FQNEAQ (reference sequence). Trimming removed 4 bases at V and 1 base at J, with 10 bases between. CDR3 length: 14 amino acids. CDR3 in amino acids: CASSYGTPNTEAFF. The DNA for the CDR3 is TGTGCCAGCAGCTATGGGACACCGAACACTGAAGCTTTCTTT.

The chain couples TRBV27 to TRBJ2-1; weak D call: TRBD1 (6 bases). The CDR3 runs to 14 residues. Germline values: CDR1 MNHEY, CDR2 SMNVEV (reference sequence). V dropped 2 bases and J dropped 7 bases, with 12 bases sitting between them. The CDR3 protein is CASSLSQGPNEQFF. The CDR3 nucleotides are TGTGCCAGCAGTTTAAGCCAGGGGCCTAATGAGCAGTTCTTC.

This chain joins TRBV10-2 and TRBJ1-2, with D perhaps TRBD1 (5 bases). Germline assignment: CDR1 WSHSY and CDR2 SAAADI. CDR3 length equals 17 residues. V lost 0 bases and J 5 bases, leaving 19 bases between the germline ends. As DNA, the CDR3 is TGCGCCAGCAGTGAGTCGGGGCGGAGTTATGAGGGGTATGGCTACACCTTC. Its translation: CASSESGRSYEGYGYTF.

CDR3 nucleotide sequence: TGTGCGTGGGACCAAGGACTAGCGGAGTCAGATACGCAGTATTTT. Its translation is CAWDQGLAESDTQYF. The chain carries TRBV30 and TRBJ2-3; 10 bases are shared with TRBD2. The CDR3 has 15 amino acids. In germline, CDR1 is GTSNPN, CDR2 SVGIG (reference sequence).

The genes are TRBV5-8 and TRBJ2-1; 9 bases match TRBD2. The CDR3 runs 15 residues. After removal of 0 bases from V and 4 bases from J, the junction contained 2 bases not matched to a gene. Germline CDR1 and CDR2: SGHTS and YDEGEE. CDR3 DNA: TGTGCCAGCAGCTTGGGGCTAGCGGGATACAATGAGCAGTTCTTC. This codes for CASSLGLAGYNEQFF. Full variable domain (remainder filled in from reference TRBV5-8 and TRBJ2-1): EAGVTQSPTHLIKTRGQQATLRCSPISGHTSVYWYQQALGLGLQFLLWYDEGEERNRGNFPPRFSGRQFPNYSSELNVNALELEDSALYLCASSLGLAGYNEQFFGPGTRLTVL.

CDR3 sequence (DNA): TGTGCCAGCAGCTTTAATAGGGTTACCGGGGAGCTGTTTTTT. Its protein product is CASSFNRVTGELFF. The chain joins TRBV7-2 to TRBJ2-2; D unclear. CDR1 SGHTA and CDR2 FQGNSA come from the germline V gene. Trimming removed 3 bases at V and 5 bases at J, with 10 bases between. CDR3 size: 14 residues.

CDR3 in DNA: TGTGTCAGAAGCTTAGAGCAGGGGGCTAGGACTGGTGAAGCTTTCTTT. Its protein is CVRSLEQGARTGEAFF. V gene TRBV7-5 combines with J gene TRBJ1-1; TRBD1 reflects the table's D call only, with no check against the DNA. TRBV7-5 counts as a pseudogene. The CDR3 loop spans 16 amino acids.

This chain links TRBV18 with TRBJ2-3; D perhaps matches TRBD2 (5 bases). Germline V CDR1 and CDR2: KGHSH, LQKENI. V gave up 3 bases and J gave up 0 bases, with 10 bases separating them. The CDR3 contains 15 residues. In DNA, the CDR3 is TGTGCCAGCTCACCTGAGCGGTATAGCACAGATACGCAGTATTTT. Its translation: CASSPERYSTDTQYF.

The chain uses TRBV18 and TRBJ2-1, with 9 bases fitting TRBD1. Germline CDR1 KGHSH, CDR2 LQKENI. Trimming cost V 3 bases and J 4 bases; bases outside gene matches: 10. This CDR3 region has 17 residues. Written as DNA, the CDR3 is TGTGCCAGCTCACCCTCATTTTCTGGGACAGGGTACAATGAGCAGTTCTTC. It yields the protein CASSPSFSGTGYNEQFF.

This sequence joins TRBV14 and TRBJ2-1; the D is unclear. The length of the CDR3 is 23 residues. V was clipped by 9 bases and J by 5 bases, with 44 bases between them. The germline V gene has CDR1 SGHDN and CDR2 FVKESK. The CDR3 loop is CAREINKSTKAIISGKFDNEQFF. CDR3 nucleotide sequence: TGTGCCAGAGAGATTAACAAGTCCACCAAGGCGATTATATCGGGTAAGTTTGACAATGAGCAGTTCTTC.

This clone was counted a single time. This chain joins TRBV7-2 and TRBJ2-7, with D perhaps assigned TRBD1 or TRBD2 (5 bases each). Germline-derived CDR1 and CDR2 are SGHTA and FQGNSA. V gave up 7 bases and J gave up 3 bases, with 13 bases separating them. This CDR3 is 13 amino acids long. CDR3 loop: CASTMGPLYEQYF. In DNA, the CDR3 is TGTGCCAGCACCATGGGACCGCTCTACGAGCAGTACTTC.

The chain combines TRBV30 with TRBJ2-7; TRBD2 aligns across 12 bases. Germline loops: CDR1 GTSNPN, CDR2 SVGIG (reference sequence). The CDR3 length is 15 residues. V shed 0 bases, J shed 6 bases, and the junction held 6 bases outside the gene matches. CDR3 region: CAWSVLLAGGGEQYF. Written as DNA, the CDR3 is TGTGCCTGGAGTGTATTACTAGCGGGAGGCGGCGAGCAGTACTTC.

V is TRBV11-2 and J is TRBJ2-7, with D hard to call. CDR3 length: 14 amino acids. Trimming stripped 1 base from V and 0 bases from J, with 7 bases between. Germline V lookup: CDR1 SGHAT, CDR2 FQNNGV. This CDR3 reads CASSLGRNSYEQYF. In DNA form, the CDR3 reads TGTGCCAGCAGCTTAGGACGGAACTCCTACGAGCAGTACTTC.

This chain links TRBV2 with TRBJ2-3; 7 positions agree with TRBD2. CDR3 length: 16 residues. CDR1 and CDR2 from the germline V gene are SNHLY and FYNNEI. The V gene end was trimmed by 7 bases and the J gene end by 1 base; junction bases not matched to a gene: 11. The CDR3 here is CASKGEGLAGTDTQYF. The CDR3 DNA is TGTGCCAGCAAAGGAGAGGGGCTAGCGGGCACAGATACGCAGTATTTT.

This chain connects TRBV19 to TRBJ2-3; D is perhaps TRBD1 (5 bases). CDR1 and CDR2 from the germline V gene are LNHDA and SQIVND (reference sequence). The CDR3 totals 15 residues. The V gene lost 4 bases and the J gene lost 0 bases, with 11 bases spanning the gap. The CDR3 DNA reads TGTGCCAGTAGTAGTGTGGCAGGGAGCACAGATACGCAGTATTTT. It is translated as CASSSVAGSTDTQYF.

J is TRBJ1-3 and V is TRBV18; no definite D call. The CDR3 extends over 16 amino acids. In germline, CDR1 is KGHSH, CDR2 LQKENI. The V gene lost 2 bases and the J gene lost 2 bases, with 13 bases spanning the gap. The CDR3 protein is CASSPESVSPGNTIYF. The CDR3 DNA is TGTGCCAGCTCACCAGAGTCGGTGTCCCCTGGAAACACCATATATTTT.

The V gene is TRBV2, the J gene TRBJ2-5; possible D gene TRBD2, 6 bases. V dropped 1 base and J dropped 2 bases, with 11 bases sitting between them. Looked up from germline, CDR1 is SNHLY and CDR2 is FYNNEI. The CDR3 has 15 amino acids. The CDR3 DNA follows: TGTGCCAGCAGTGAAGTAGCAGGGAGGCAAGAGACCCAGTACTTC. It codes for CASSEVAGRQETQYF.

This chain connects TRBV5-4 to TRBJ2-7, with 12 bases identical to TRBD1. V lost 2 bases and J lost 5; bases outside the gene matches: 5. The CDR3 spans 15 residues. The V gene's germline CDR1 is SGHNT and CDR2 YYREEE (reference sequence). The CDR3 spells CASSFGGTGGHEQYF. CDR3 sequence (DNA): TGTGCCAGCAGCTTTGGGGGGACAGGGGGCCACGAGCAGTACTTC. The full variable domain, completed using reference TRBV5-4 and TRBJ2-7, is ETGVTQSPTHLIKTRGQQVTLRCSSQSGHNTVSWYQQALGQGPQFIFQYYREEENGRGNFPPRFSGLQFPNYSSELNVNALELDDSALYLCASSFGGTGGHEQYFGPGTRLTVT.